Detailed here is one TCR beta chain. What it recognizes is unknown. The data belong to a study of response to subunit inactivated influenza vaccine. Study-level results: There was a suggestion from the authors that each seasonal influenza vaccination recruits few new T cells.

Via MiXCR, TCRdb re-called the RT-PCR reads, giving one row per CDR3 protein. The data show some 800,000 distinct CDR3 sequences, over 20% seen once. This CDR3 has 18 amino acids. Germline CDR1 LGHDT, CDR2 YNNKEL (reference sequence). The clonotype was recovered from a man over 45 who received an inactivated influenza vaccine. The chain recombines TRBV3-1 with TRBJ2-1; TRBD2 matches at 9 bases. The sample in question was PBMCs from blood, obtained 5 days after vaccination. The CDR3 region has the DNA TGTACCATCAGTTGGCCCCTCACCGGGACTAGCTCTTTCCATGAGCAGTTCTTC. It codes for CTISWPLTGTSSFHEQFF.